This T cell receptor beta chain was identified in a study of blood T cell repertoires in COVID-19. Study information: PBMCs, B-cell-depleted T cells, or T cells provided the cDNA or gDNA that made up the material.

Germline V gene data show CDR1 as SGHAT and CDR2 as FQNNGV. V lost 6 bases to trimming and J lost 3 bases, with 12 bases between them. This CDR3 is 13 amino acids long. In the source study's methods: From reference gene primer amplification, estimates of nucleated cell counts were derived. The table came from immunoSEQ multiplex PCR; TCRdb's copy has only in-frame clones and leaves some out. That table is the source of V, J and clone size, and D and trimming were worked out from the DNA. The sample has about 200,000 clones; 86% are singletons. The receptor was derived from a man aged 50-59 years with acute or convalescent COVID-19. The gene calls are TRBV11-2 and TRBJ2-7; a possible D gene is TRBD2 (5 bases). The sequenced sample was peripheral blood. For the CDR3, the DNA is TGTGCCAGCAGTCCAAGGGCGGGCTACGAGCAGTACTTC. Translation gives CASSPRAGYEQYF.